These 10 T cell receptor beta chains were sequenced from one sample in a study of human T cells and chemical hapten exposure (dated by TCRdb to about 2021). In light of the paper, this sample's time point label describes: pre-sensitization, week 0. This specimen's treatment or condition label, interpreted: therapeutic diphenylcyclopropenone sensitization with weekly scalp DPC. Library preparation was by RACE. These reads were obtained on a NextSeq 500. In-frame beta chains were kept once TCRdb had trimmed the public reads at Q25 with fastp and called clones with MiXCR. When rows share a CDR3 protein, they turn into one entry using the most common DNA and genes. The sample yields 150,000 to 200,000 distinct CDR3 sequences; more than 25% were counted once. The ten largest account for just under 3% of the sample. The starting material was whole blood, obtained in connection with sensitization to the hapten diphenylcyclopropenone (DPC). These receptors all come from a woman aged 30 to 39 with alopecia areata. Some clones in this sample may be carry-over from other donors' samples.

This clonotype was counted between two and nine times. The V gene is TRBV7-2, the J gene TRBJ1-5; the D is unclear. Trimming left V 0 bases short and J 2 bases short, with 8 bases between. The V gene's germline CDR1 is SGHTA and CDR2 FQGNSA. This CDR3 has 15 residues. In DNA form, the CDR3 reads TGTGCCAGCAGCTTAGCAGCTGGGGGCAATCAGCCCCAGCATTTT. It translates to CASSLAAGGNQPQHF.

The V and J genes are TRBV7-2 and TRBJ2-7, with TRBD2 matching over 10 bases. This CDR3 region has 13 residues. V trimming: 6 bases; J trimming: 3 bases; junction bases outside the gene matches: 2. The germline V gene encodes CDR1 SGHTA and CDR2 FQGNSA. In nucleotides, the CDR3 is TGTGCCAGCAGATGGACTAGCGGCTACGAGCAGTACTTC. Amino acid sequence: CASRWTSGYEQYF.

This clonotype came up a few times. This chain connects TRBV12-3 or TRBV12-4 to TRBJ2-1; a possible D gene is TRBD1 (5 bases). This CDR3 contains 14 residues. V was cut by 3 bases and J by 0 bases, with 6 bases left in between. The CDR3: CASSLGRSYNEQFF. CDR3 coding DNA: TGTGCCAGCAGTTTGGGGCGCTCCTACAATGAGCAGTTCTTC.

The V gene is TRBV6-6, the J gene TRBJ1-2; D is unresolved. The ends were cut back, 5 bases at V and 0 bases at J, with 13 bases in the middle. The CDR3 runs 15 residues. CDR1 is MNHNY, CDR2 SVGAGI, per germline (reference sequence). The CDR3 spells CASSDHRSTNYGYTF. In nucleotides, the CDR3 is TGTGCCAGCAGTGACCACCGGAGTACTAACTATGGCTACACCTTC.

This sequence joins TRBV5-1 and TRBJ2-5, with 7 bases identical to TRBD1. Looked up from germline, CDR1 is SGHRS and CDR2 is YFSETQ. The CDR3 has 14 residues. V was clipped by 2 bases and J by 2 bases; unmatched bases: 3. This CDR3 reads CASSLQGRQETQYF. In DNA form, the CDR3 reads TGCGCCAGCAGCTTACAGGGGCGACAAGAGACCCAGTACTTC.

This clonotype was observed a few times. V gene TRBV29-1 combines with J gene TRBJ1-1; 7 positions agree with TRBD1. V lost 7 bases, J lost 5 bases, and 7 bases stayed unmatched. This CDR3 is 12 amino acids long. The germline V gene encodes CDR1 SQVTM and CDR2 ANQGSEA. The CDR3 nucleotides read TGCAGCGCAAGACAGGGCCCGACTGAAGCTTTCTTT. Amino acid sequence: CSARQGPTEAFF.

The gene calls are TRBV18 and TRBJ2-7, with D possibly TRBD1 on 5 matching bases. The germline V gene has CDR1 KGHSH and CDR2 LQKENI. Trimming removed 2 bases from V and 6 bases from J, with 14 bases in between. The CDR3 is 14 amino acids. The CDR3 DNA is TGTGCCAGCTCACCAAGCTACCCAGGGATCGAGCAGTACTTC. Translated: CASSPSYPGIEQYF.

A word on this clonotype: Its ends do not fully match the called genes, so a read error is possible. V usage is TRBV7-2 and J usage is TRBJ1-4, with TRBD1 as a possible D gene (5 bases). Germline V gene sequence: CDR1 SGHTA, CDR2 FQGNSA. CDR3 length: 15 amino acids. CDR3 amino acids: CASRSGPATNEKLFF. CDR3 DNA sequence: TGTGCCAGCAGATCGGGACCGGCAACTAATGAAAAACTGTTTTTC.

The genes are TRBV11-3 and TRBJ2-5, with D tentatively TRBD1 (5 bases). V gave up 0 bases and J gave up 5 bases, with 13 bases separating them. Germline values: CDR1 SGHNT, CDR2 YENEEA. The CDR3 is made up of 15 amino acids. The DNA of the CDR3 is TGTGCCAGCAGCTTAGAGGGGCAGGAAATGGAGACCCAGTACTTC. As protein: CASSLEGQEMETQYF.

A few counts support this clonotype. This rearrangement joins TRBV15 to TRBJ2-5; 7 nucleotides line up with TRBD1. The CDR3 has 13 amino acids. The J segment lost 1 base and the V segment lost 6 bases, leaving 2 bases of the junction unmatched. Per germline, CDR1 LNHNV and CDR2 YYDKDF (reference sequence). The CDR3 region has the DNA TGTGCCACCAGTCGGGACAGCCAAGAGACCCAGTACTTC. Translated: CATSRDSQETQYF.